These 8 T cell receptor beta chains originate from one sample sequenced in a study of tumor T cells in aggressive B-cell lymphoma. Produced via immunoSEQ multiplex PCR; TCRdb's table is partial and in-frame only. There are roughly 10,000 clones in the sample; roughly 85% occur only once, and 4.3% lies in the top ten. The material sequenced was tumor tissue. Every receptor here comes from an adult with diffuse large B cell lymphoma.

The rearrangement uses TRBV5-3 and TRBJ2-7; maybe TRBD1 (5 bases). TRBV5-3 is an ORF for which the function is uncertain. The V end was cut by 4 bases, the J end by 3 bases, with 20 bases between. This CDR3 contains 16 residues. For the CDR3, the DNA is TGTGCCAGAAGCCCTAAGTTGGGCAGGGAATTCTACGAGCAGTACTTC. Amino acids: CARSPKLGREFYEQYF.

The chain employs TRBV5-5 and TRBJ1-1; the D gene is possibly TRBD1 (6 bases). Germline-derived CDR1 and CDR2 are SGHKS and YYEKEE (reference sequence). The CDR3 is 13 amino acids. V gave up 2 bases and J gave up 3 bases, with 8 bases separating them. CDR3 loop: CASSFRGHTEAFF. DNA of the CDR3: TGTGCCAGCAGCTTCAGGGGTCACACTGAAGCTTTCTTT.

This chain links TRBV10-3 with TRBJ2-7; 8 bases are a match to TRBD2. V was clipped by 3 bases and J by 3 bases; unmatched bases: 7. The CDR3 consists of 15 residues. Germline V gene lookup returns CDR1 ENHRY and CDR2 SYGVKD. The CDR3 nucleotides are TGTGCCATCAGTGACCCCGGGGGGGGGTACTACGAGCAGTACTTC. Translated: CAISDPGGGYYEQYF.

The chain couples TRBV5-1 to TRBJ1-2; 7 positions agree with TRBD1. Germline V gene lookup returns CDR1 SGHRS and CDR2 YFSETQ. This CDR3 comprises 14 residues. V lost 0 bases, J lost 4 bases, and 3 bases stayed unmatched. Here the CDR3 reads CASSLGQGPYGYTF. As DNA, the CDR3 is TGCGCCAGCAGCTTGGGACAGGGTCCCTATGGCTACACCTTC. Filled out from reference TRBV5-1 and TRBJ1-2, the complete variable domain reads KAGVTQTPRYLIKTRGQQVTLSCSPISGHRSVSWYQQTPGQGLQFLFEYFSETQRNKGNFPGRFSGRQFSNSRSEMNVSTLELGDSALYLCASSLGQGPYGYTFGSGTRLTVV.

The chain carries TRBV19 and TRBJ2-1; TRBD2 matches at 8 bases. Germline assignment: CDR1 LNHDA and CDR2 SQIVND (reference sequence). With V trimmed by 3 bases and J by 3 bases, 4 bases remained unmatched. The CDR3 length is 15 residues. In nucleotides, the CDR3 is TGTGCCAGTAGTATTATGAGCGGGAGCTACAATGAGCAGTTCTTC. Translating it yields CASSIMSGSYNEQFF.

This sequence joins TRBV30 and TRBJ1-5; tentative D call: TRBD1 (5 bases). The V gene lost 1 base and the J gene lost 3 bases, with 7 bases spanning the gap. This CDR3 is 13 amino acids long. From germline, CDR1 is GTSNPN and CDR2 SVGIG (reference sequence). CDR3 DNA sequence: TGTGCCTGGAGTGGACAGTTCAATCAGCCCCAGCATTTT. Protein: CAWSGQFNQPQHF.

As to this clone: One end of the junction varies from germline; a read error may be responsible. The chain is built from TRBV18 and TRBJ2-1; D may be TRBD2 (6 bases). The V gene's germline CDR1 is KGHSH and CDR2 LQKENI. The CDR3 sequence is 18 residues long. The CDR3: CASSPSGGGGITYNKQFF. The CDR3 DNA is TGTGCCAGCTCCCCTTCCGGCGGCGGCGGGATCACCTACAATAAGCAGTTCTTC.

V is TRBV19 and J is TRBJ2-7, with TRBD1 matching 8 bases. Germline loops: CDR1 LNHDA, CDR2 SQIVND (reference sequence). The ends lost 5 bases at V and 6 bases at J; junction bases unmatched: 3. The CDR3 extends over 12 amino acids. The chain's CDR3 is CASSRTGREQYF. CDR3 in DNA: TGTGCCAGTAGTCGGACAGGGCGCGAGCAGTACTTC.